This T cell receptor (beta chain) was sequenced for a study of T cells in localized non-small cell lung cancer. Study conclusions and caveats: Turning up in adjacent lung were a median approximately 60 of the top 100 tumor clones.

Germline CDR1 is MNHEY and CDR2 is SVGAGI. The V end was cut by 6 bases, the J end by 3 bases, with 9 bases between. The CDR3 is made up of 12 amino acids. Sequencing was performed with immunoSEQ multiplex PCR; in TCRdb, only in-frame clones are kept and a portion is missing. The data contain more than 20,000 clones, 75% to 90% of them singletons. In the case of this clone: Its target is not known.

The sequences come from peripheral blood, collected before any cancer treatment. This receptor was identified in a female donor over 55 with stage I lung adenocarcinoma. This sequence joins TRBV6-5 and TRBJ2-7, with D unclear. DNA of the CDR3: TGTGCCAGCAGAGTGGAGATCTACGAGCAGTACTTC. Translating gives CASRVEIYEQYF.